This TCR beta chain appears in the sequencing data of a study of T cells in Graves' hyperthyroidism and ophthalmopathy. This clonotype was counted only a few times. A Clinical Activity Score of at least 3, a NOSPECS grade of at least 4 and a duration under 3 months were recorded in the ophthalmopathy patients. Each diagnosis drew on symptoms, thyroxine, TRAb, thyroid ultrasound and orbital computed tomography findings. The CDR3 runs to 13 residues. CDR1 is SGHTA and CDR2 is FQGTGA in the germline V gene. V was shortened by 10 bases and J by 5 bases, with 14 bases between the two germline ends. There were TCR beta CDR3 regions amplified from RNA transcripts. Primed by the HTBI set, a first-round RT-PCR was run on the TCR CDR3. TCRdb analysed the multiplex PCR reads with MiXCR anew, one entry per CDR3 protein. There are approximately 380,000 distinct CDR3 sequences in the sample; about 18% occur only once, and 35% to 50% lies in the top ten.

This clonotype was sampled from a man aged 18 to 29 with Graves' ophthalmopathy. This rearrangement joins TRBV7-3 to TRBJ1-4, with D perhaps TRBD1 (6 bases). Sequencing was done on a sample of blood. The DNA of the CDR3 is TGTGCCACCGTGGGGGCCCAGAATGAAAAACTGTTTTTT. Translating gives CATVGAQNEKLFF.